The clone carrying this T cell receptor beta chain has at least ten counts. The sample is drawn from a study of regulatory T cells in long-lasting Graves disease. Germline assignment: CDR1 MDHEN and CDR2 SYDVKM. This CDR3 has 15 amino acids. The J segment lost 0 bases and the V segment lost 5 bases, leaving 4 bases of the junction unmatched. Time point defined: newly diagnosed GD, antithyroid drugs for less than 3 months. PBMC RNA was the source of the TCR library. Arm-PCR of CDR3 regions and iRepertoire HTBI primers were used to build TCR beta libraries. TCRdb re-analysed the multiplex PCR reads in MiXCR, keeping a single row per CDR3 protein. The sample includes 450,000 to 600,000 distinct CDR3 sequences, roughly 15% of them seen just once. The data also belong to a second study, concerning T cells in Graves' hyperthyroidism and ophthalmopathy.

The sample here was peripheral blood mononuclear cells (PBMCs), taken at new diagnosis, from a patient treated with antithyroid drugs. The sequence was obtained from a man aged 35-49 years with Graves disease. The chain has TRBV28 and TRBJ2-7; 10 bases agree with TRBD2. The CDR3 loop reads CASSSGRDLSYEQYF. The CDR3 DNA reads TGTGCCAGCAGTAGCGGGAGGGATCTCTCCTACGAGCAGTACTTC.